This T cell receptor beta chain stems from a study of T cell repertoires in cytomegalovirus infection. The overall study: In public TCR beta signatures, there were indications of both CMV infection and matching HLA type.

Findings and caveats of the study: Carriers of CMV and the relevant HLA type were discriminated by public TCR beta frequency. Clonotype analysis showed dominance of the ex vivo response by HLA-C-restricted CMV-specific TCR beta clonotypes.

Details on this clonotype: The antigen remains undetermined.

TCRdb processed the reads anew with MiXCR; each CDR3 protein has one entry. The sample has roughly 630,000 distinct CDR3 sequences; 24% are singletons. Material for sequencing was CD8+ T cells from PBMCs. The source is a human donor in good health (CMV status not recorded). Some clones in this sample may be carry-over from other donors' samples.

The CDR3 loop is CSVMGGDDEETQYF. The CDR3 DNA sequence: TGCAGCGTTATGGGGGGAGATGATGAAGAGACCCAGTACTTC. The chain joins TRBV29-1 to TRBJ2-5, with D perhaps TRBD2 (6 bases). This CDR3 region has 14 residues. Trimming stripped 5 bases from V and 3 bases from J, with 16 bases between. Germline assignment: CDR1 SQVTM and CDR2 ANQGSEA.